This T cell receptor (beta chain) came from a study of early T cells in non-severe SARS-CoV-2 infection. Study as a whole: Investigators sequenced bulk RNA drawn from unsorted whole blood, and chains remained unpaired. Overall study results and limits: Database matching using VDJdb favored anti-spike CD8 responses, with private and CD4 specificities left missing.

As for this clonotype: Its target is unknown.

The protocol attached unique molecular identifiers to individual cDNA molecules. TCRdb re-called the 5' RACE reads with MiXCR, one entry per CDR3 protein. The sample yields under 70,000 distinct CDR3 sequences, under 14% seen once. The CDR3 contains 11 residues. Between the trimmed V and J ends, which lost 4 bases and 7 bases, there was a span of 10 bases. The germline gives CDR1 SQVTM, CDR2 ANQGSEA. The sequence came from an adult who was a healthcare worker with PCR-confirmed SARS-CoV-2 infection or an uninfected control (not recorded which). Sequenced: whole blood. The chain carries TRBV29-1 and TRBJ1-1, with D uncertain. The DNA of the CDR3 is TGCAGCGTTGTATTGCAGCATGAAGCTTTCTTT. This encodes CSVVLQHEAFF.